The sequence of this T cell receptor beta chain was determined in a study of T-cell memory formation after mild COVID-19. Germline V gene data show CDR1 as WNHNN and CDR2 as SYGVQD (reference sequence). The V and J ends lost 2 bases and 3 bases respectively, with 9 bases between them. The CDR3 covers 14 residues. TCRdb ran MiXCR on the 5' RACE reads and lists one entry per CDR3 protein. The sample has about 310,000 distinct CDR3 sequences, less than 20% seen once. The chain is built from TRBV10-1 and TRBJ2-3; D remains ambiguous. Sequenced material: PBMCs or a T cell subset sorted from them (not recorded which). The receptor was derived from a man in his late teens or twenties who had mild COVID-19 (a few samples of this study predate the infection). Cell type and time point are not known. CDR3 nucleotide sequence: TGCGCCAGCAGTGAGCCTCTGATGACAGATACGCAGTATTTT. It yields the protein CASSEPLMTDTQYF.